This TCR beta chain comes out of a study of blood T cell repertoires in COVID-19 (dated by TCRdb to 2020 to 2022). About the investigation overall: Samples covering the acute and convalescent phases of COVID-19 were provided by collaborators in the United States, Italy and Spain. A freely available public database, intended as a resource for researchers studying the immune response to SARS-CoV-2, is where the repertoires were released. The sample metadata nearly always contained a de-identified subject ID, COVID-19 status, age in years and sex. Samples were obtained from the ongoing ImmuneRACE study (first 160 participants) and from over a thousand subjects provided by 6 global collaborators. HLA class I and class II types, where available, came from metadata supplied by the sample provider rather than from assay-based typing. Deeply sampled blood TCRbeta repertoires from subjects exposed to, actively infected with, or recovered from COVID-19 were included in the dataset. The material from the prospective study consisted of cDNA or gDNA derived from T cells, B-cell-depleted T cells, or PBMCs.

Study-level results and caveats: How much clinical and demographic metadata was included differed by source and by participant, and the metadata was provided uncurated.

TCRbeta CDR3 regions were amplified from genomic DNA using the immunoSEQ Assay, a bias-controlled multiplex PCR. The authors processed their data as follows. The number of nucleated cells in each sample was estimated from the amplification of reference gene primers within the assay. To quantify the absolute abundance of each unique TCRbeta CDR3 rearrangement, sequence reads were collapsed and filtered. For each sample, productive Simpson clonality was calculated by taking the square root of Simpson's diversity index across productive rearrangements. Imported from immuneACCESS, the table was reduced by TCRdb to in-frame sequences with V and J called. These copies leave out some clones; in studies compared against another copy, an unresolved V gene accounts for under half, and the cause of the remainder is not known. The DNA was the basis for D and trimming; V, J and clone size are from that table. Here the sample has about 410,000 clones; about nine tenths occur a single time. The ten largest clones capture roughly 1.6% of the sample.

In Seattle, one collaborating source enrolled patients while the infection was active and tracked those patients longitudinally over the course of disease. Whole blood was collected in K2EDTA tubes by collaborating institutions according to the institutions' own protocols. For TCRbeta analysis, collaborator samples were shipped as frozen whole blood, as isolated PBMCs, or as DNA extracted from either sample type. About this clone: The antigen it binds to is not known. No base-level quality is on record; no much larger clone is a single base apart.

CDR1 MNHEY and CDR2 SVGAGI were looked up in the germline V gene. For this chain, trimming is 6 bases at the V end and 4 bases at the J end, and the number of junction bases without a gene match is 5. The CDR3 spans 15 residues, from the cysteine through the phenylalanine. Solely the CDR3 DNA is kept, with 45 bases framed from the first base. Specimen: peripheral blood. The sequence came from a woman in her forties with COVID-19, enrolled during active disease. The rearrangement joined TRBV6-5 to TRBJ1-5; 11 bases in the middle match TRBD1. The DNA sequence is TGTGCCAGCAGACAAGGACAGGGGGCGAATCAGCCCCAGCATTTT. Translated, this is CASRQGQGANQPQHF.